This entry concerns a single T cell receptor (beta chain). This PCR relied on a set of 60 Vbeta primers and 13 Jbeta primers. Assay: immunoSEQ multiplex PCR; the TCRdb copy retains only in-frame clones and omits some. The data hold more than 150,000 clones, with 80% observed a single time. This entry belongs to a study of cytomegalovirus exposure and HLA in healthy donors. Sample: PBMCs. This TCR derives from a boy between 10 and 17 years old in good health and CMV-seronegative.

The CDR3 DNA reads as TGTGCCACCGGCGGCAGGGCGAACACTGAAGCTTTCTTT. It is translated as CATGGRANTEAFF. The chain recombines TRBV15 with TRBJ1-1, with D perhaps matching TRBD1 (5 bases). The germline V gene has CDR1 LNHNV and CDR2 YYDKDF (reference sequence). The ends were cut back, 8 bases at V and 1 base at J, with 11 bases in the middle. This CDR3 contains 13 residues.